A selection of T cell receptor beta chains follows, all from one sample in a study of OX40 agonist ivuxolimab in advanced cancers. Using immunoSEQ multiplex PCR, the repertoire was profiled, and TCRdb retains in-frame clones only, with some absent. The sample lists some 64,000 clones, about 87% occurring once. Sequencing was performed on CD4+ or CD8+ T cells sorted from blood, taken in a trial of the OX40 agonist ivuxolimab. Receptors were obtained from an adult with an advanced solid tumor such as melanoma, head and neck, liver or kidney cancer. The CDR3 runs from the conserved cysteine through the conserved F or W. The order of the fields is V gene, D gene, J gene, clone size, CDR3 protein, CDR3 DNA. A D gene is named only where the DNA matches it firmly. The size entry is marked missing in some rows and otherwise reads once, few, many or a size class.

TRBV10-2	TRBD1	TRBJ2-7	-	CASRTGTGSDEQYF	TGCGCCAGCAGGACCGGGACAGGGTCCGACGAGCAGTACTTC
TRBV7-3	-	TRBJ2-1	-	CASSLIRSSYNEQFF	TGTGCCAGCAGCTTAATCCGAAGCTCCTACAATGAGCAGTTCTTC
TRBV6-6	TRBD2	TRBJ2-3	-	CASTPGGGTDTQYF	TGTGCCAGCACCCCGGGGGGAGGAACAGATACGCAGTATTTT
TRBV19	TRBD2	TRBJ2-7	-	CASSPRTSGFYEQYF	TGTGCCAGTAGTCCCCGGACTAGCGGGTTTTACGAGCAGTACTTC
TRBV27	TRBD2	TRBJ2-2	-	CASSPLTSYGELFF	TGTGCCAGCAGTCCCCTGACTAGCTACGGGGAGCTGTTTTTT
TRBV19	-	TRBJ2-3	few	CASKGYTDTQYF	TGTGCCAGTAAAGGGTACACAGATACGCAGTATTTT
TRBV28	TRBD1	TRBJ2-7	-	CAAGTGINEQYF	TGTGCGGCCGGGACAGGGATAAACGAGCAGTACTTC
TRBV15	-	TRBJ1-2	few	CATSRSGGYTF	TGTGCCACCAGCCGATCGGGGGGCTACACCTTC
TRBV6-5	TRBD1	TRBJ1-3	few	CASSRQGSGNTIYF	TGTGCCAGCAGTCGACAGGGTTCTGGAAACACCATATATTTT
TRBV28	-	TRBJ1-2	-	CASFQGNYGYTF	TGTGCCAGCTTCCAAGGGAACTATGGCTACACCTTC
TRBV6-6	-	TRBJ1-2	-	CASSYSQGGYTF	TGTGCCAGCAGTTACTCACAGGGTGGCTACACCTTC
TRBV7-2	-	TRBJ2-7	-	CASSSSGVLLNEQYF	TGTGCCAGCAGCTCCTCAGGGGTCCTACTTAACGAGCAGTACTTC
TRBV7-3	TRBD2	TRBJ2-1	-	CASSLTAGGSTRDNEQFF	TGTGCCAGCAGCTTAACAGCGGGAGGTTCGACACGGGACAATGAGCAGTTCTTC
TRBV5-5	-	TRBJ1-4	-	CASSLVGGAEGKLFF	TGTGCCAGCAGCTTGGTGGGGGGCGCGGAGGGAAAACTGTTTTTT
TRBV6-6	-	TRBJ2-1	-	CASSYSRAGYNEQFF	TGTGCCAGCAGTTACTCCAGGGCCGGGTACAATGAGCAGTTCTTC
TRBV20-1	-	TRBJ2-7	-	CSARDSYEQYF	TGCAGTGCTAGAGACTCATACGAGCAGTACTTC
TRBV6-5	-	TRBJ2-7	-	CASRGGEVYEQYF	TGTGCCAGCCGGGGAGGAGAGGTATACGAGCAGTACTTC
TRBV27	-	TRBJ1-1	-	CASSKQGNTEAFF	TGTGCCAGCAGTAAACAGGGAAACACTGAAGCTTTCTTT
TRBV2	TRBD2	TRBJ2-2	once	CASSGTSGSNGELFF	TGTGCCAGCAGTGGGACTAGCGGGAGTAACGGGGAGCTGTTTTTT
TRBV19	-	TRBJ1-1	-	CASSSGDKAFF	TGTGCCAGTAGTAGCGGAGATAAAGCTTTCTTT
TRBV2	-	TRBJ2-1	-	CASSADSSYNEQFF	TGTGCCAGCAGCGCGGACAGCTCCTACAATGAGCAGTTCTTC
TRBV5-1	-	TRBJ1-4	-	CASSLVAGIEKLFF	TGCGCCAGCAGCTTGGTCGCAGGGATTGAAAAACTGTTTTTT
TRBV6-1	TRBD2	TRBJ2-1	-	CASSVSAGGYNEQFF	TGTGCCAGCAGTGTCTCAGCGGGAGGTTACAATGAGCAGTTCTTC
TRBV19	TRBD1	TRBJ2-3	-	CASSTGTGGRNTQYF	TGTGCCAGTAGTACAGGGACAGGGGGCAGGAATACGCAGTATTTT
TRBV6-5	-	TRBJ1-2	-	CASTSPPSGYTF	TGTGCCAGCACCTCCCCCCCGAGTGGCTACACCTTC
TRBV6-1	TRBD1	TRBJ2-5	few	CASSEGTGEETQYF	TGTGCCAGCAGTGAGGGGACAGGGGAAGAGACCCAGTACTTC
TRBV10-3	-	TRBJ2-6	once	CAISEGGSGANVLTF	TGTGCCATCAGTGAAGGAGGCTCTGGGGCCAACGTCCTGACTTTC
TRBV5-6	TRBD2	TRBJ2-3	-	CASSLLAGASTDTQYF	TGTGCCAGCAGCTTACTAGCGGGGGCCTCCACAGATACGCAGTATTTT
TRBV5-6	-	TRBJ2-3	-	CASSLSSTDTQYF	TGTGCCAGCAGCTTATCCAGCACAGATACGCAGTATTTT
TRBV6-6	TRBD2	TRBJ2-1	-	CASSSLAGGEQFF	TGTGCCAGCAGTTCCCTAGCGGGAGGTGAGCAGTTCTTC
TRBV29-1	-	TRBJ1-2	-	CSVEGVGIGYGYTF	TGCAGCGTTGAAGGCGTAGGCATCGGCTATGGCTACACCTTC
TRBV18	TRBD1	TRBJ2-2	-	CASSPGQGYGELFF	TGTGCCAGCTCGCCGGGACAGGGATACGGGGAGCTGTTTTTT
TRBV7-2	-	TRBJ2-2	-	CASRLGAHTGELFF	TGTGCCAGCAGATTAGGAGCTCACACCGGGGAGCTGTTTTTT
TRBV18	-	TRBJ1-3	-	CASSIQQDPGNTIYF	TGTGCCAGCTCAATACAACAGGATCCTGGAAACACCATATATTTT
TRBV30	-	TRBJ2-5	-	CAWSVRGSETQYF	TGTGCCTGGAGTGTGAGGGGTAGCGAGACCCAGTACTTC
TRBV5-1	TRBD1	TRBJ2-7	-	CASSFIPGQGGEQYF	TGCGCCAGCAGCTTCATTCCGGGACAGGGTGGCGAGCAGTACTTC
TRBV2	-	TRBJ1-5	-	CASSERESQPQHF	TGTGCCAGCAGTGAAAGGGAGAGTCAGCCCCAGCATTTT
TRBV30	-	TRBJ2-1	-	CACDPLGSFYNEQFF	TGTGCCTGTGACCCTCTGGGATCCTTCTACAATGAGCAGTTCTTC
TRBV27	TRBD2	TRBJ2-7	-	CASSLAGVSYEQYF	TGTGCCAGCAGTCTAGCGGGAGTGTCCTACGAGCAGTACTTC
TRBV9	TRBD1	TRBJ2-4	-	CASSPRQGANIQYF	TGTGCCAGCAGCCCCCGACAGGGGGCAAACATTCAGTACTTC
TRBV30	-	TRBJ2-7	-	CAWTSMGPPAEQYF	TGTGCCTGGACGAGTATGGGTCCCCCGGCCGAGCAGTACTTC
TRBV6-5	TRBD2	TRBJ2-7	-	CASVAASGSYEQYF	TGTGCCAGCGTGGCGGCTAGCGGGAGCTACGAGCAGTACTTC
TRBV6-5	TRBD1	TRBJ2-5	-	CASSWTGEETQYF	TGTGCCAGCAGTTGGACAGGGGAAGAGACCCAGTACTTC
TRBV5-1	-	TRBJ1-1	-	CASSFDGGGTEAFF	TGCGCCAGCAGCTTTGACGGGGGAGGCACTGAAGCTTTCTTT